Each of the 24 T cell receptor beta chains below was sequenced from the same sample in a study of graft-versus-host responses after intestinal transplantation. No antigen is known for these receptors. Only in-frame clones appear in the TCRdb table, and some are missing; sequencing was by immunoSEQ multiplex PCR. The data show approximately 92,000 clones, under 95% seen once. Sequenced here: unstimulated CD8+ T cells sorted from spleen or lymph node cells, sampled before intestinal transplant. The receptors derive from a human donor who received an intestinal transplant.

This clone was counted a single time. The V and J genes are TRBV6-5 and TRBJ2-7; D not certain. Germline loops: CDR1 MNHEY, CDR2 SVGAGI. The CDR3 is 14 amino acids. With 0 bases removed from V and 2 bases from J, the gap between germline ends came to 8 bases. The CDR3 protein is CASSYSGPPYEQYF. In DNA form, the CDR3 reads TGTGCCAGCAGTTACTCTGGACCACCCTACGAGCAGTACTTC.

This clone came up once. The J gene is TRBJ2-5, the V gene TRBV5-1; 16 nucleotides align to TRBD2. The V gene end was trimmed by 4 bases and the J gene end by 5 bases; junction bases not matched to a gene: 14. This CDR3 region has 19 residues. Germline V gene sequence: CDR1 SGHRS, CDR2 YFSETQ. The CDR3 bases are TGCGCCAGCAGCGGCGCAGTGGGACTAGCGGGAGGGATGGTGGAGACCCAGTACTTC. Amino acids: CASSGAVGLAGGMVETQYF.

The rearrangement joins TRBV2 to TRBJ2-3; 7 nucleotides agree with TRBD2. The V segment lost 2 bases and the J segment 4 bases; nucleotides outside the gene matches: 6. Germline V lookup: CDR1 SNHLY, CDR2 FYNNEI. The CDR3 totals 15 residues. The CDR3 here is CASSESFGGADTQYF. CDR3 coding DNA: TGTGCCAGCAGTGAAAGTTTTGGGGGGGCAGATACGCAGTATTTT.

V and J are TRBV29-1 and TRBJ2-5; D is perhaps TRBD2 (6 bases). Trimming stripped 4 bases from V and 0 bases from J, with 12 bases between. Per the germline V gene, CDR1 is SQVTM and CDR2 is ANQGSEA. The CDR3 has 14 amino acids. The CDR3 loop is CSVVSSAYQETQYF. The CDR3 DNA is TGCAGCGTTGTGTCTAGCGCCTACCAAGAGACCCAGTACTTC.

V gene TRBV5-1 combines with J gene TRBJ2-1; D possibly corresponds to TRBD2 (6 bases). The CDR3 is made up of 17 amino acids. V lost 3 bases, J lost 5 bases, and 21 bases lay in between. The germline gives CDR1 SGHRS, CDR2 YFSETQ. CDR3 sequence reads: CASSSTSGGVKDNEQFF. CDR3 in DNA: TGCGCCAGCAGCTCAACCTCTGGCGGGGTGAAAGACAATGAGCAGTTCTTC.

V gene TRBV6-5 combines with J gene TRBJ1-1, with D perhaps matching TRBD1 (6 bases). Trimming took 2 bases from V and 3 from J, leaving 13 bases between them. Germline-derived CDR1 and CDR2 are MNHEY and SVGAGI. The CDR3 runs to 15 residues. The CDR3 loop reads CASSYGEGGDTEAFF. The CDR3 coding sequence is TGTGCCAGCAGTTACGGCGAGGGGGGGGACACTGAAGCTTTCTTT.

The chain carries TRBV6-1 and TRBJ2-2, with D hard to call. V was cut by 6 bases and J by 8 bases, with 16 bases left in between. Germline lookup yields CDR1 MNHNS and CDR2 SASEGT. The CDR3 extends over 14 amino acids. CDR3 DNA sequence: TGTGCCAGCAGCTTGGACCTTGGTAGGGGGGAGCTGTTTTTT. Its protein product is CASSLDLGRGELFF.

This chain links TRBV23-1 with TRBJ1-5; D is unresolved. TRBV23-1 is annotated as an ORF whose role is uncertain. This CDR3 is 20 amino acids long. Trimming left V 2 bases short and J 0 bases short, with 23 bases between. The CDR3 DNA reads as TGCGCCAGCAGTCAAATCGGCCCCAGGAGCACACCTGATAGCAATCAGCCCCAGCATTTT. Translation: CASSQIGPRSTPDSNQPQHF.

The genes are TRBV28 and TRBJ2-3; possible D gene TRBD1, 6 bases. Trimming removed 2 bases at V and 4 bases at J, with 25 bases between. The CDR3 extends over 19 amino acids. Germline V lookup: CDR1 MDHEN, CDR2 SYDVKM. In DNA, the CDR3 is TGTGCCAGCAGTTTAAGGGACAACTACGAGTTTGGGGGCGCAGATACGCAGTATTTT. The encoded protein is CASSLRDNYEFGGADTQYF.

The V and J genes are TRBV27 and TRBJ2-7; 7 bases are shared with TRBD1. This CDR3 is built from 15 residues. The J segment lost 5 bases and the V segment lost 3 bases, leaving 10 bases of the junction unmatched. From germline, CDR1 is MNHEY and CDR2 SMNVEV (reference sequence). The CDR3 here is CASSLLTGKGNEQYF. CDR3 nucleotides: TGTGCCAGCAGTTTGCTGACAGGGAAGGGGAACGAGCAGTACTTC.

The chain joins TRBV6-1 to TRBJ2-7; 12 nucleotides match TRBD2. The CDR3 totals 14 residues. V lost 5 bases to trimming and J lost 5 bases; unmatched junction nucleotides: 4. Germline V gene data show CDR1 as MNHNS and CDR2 as SASEGT. CDR3 loop: CASSPTSGSHEQYF. In DNA, the CDR3 is TGTGCCAGCAGTCCGACTAGCGGGAGCCACGAGCAGTACTTC.

The CDR3 region is CASSEAGDPYEQYF. CDR3 coding DNA: TGTGCCAGCAGCGAGGCGGGAGACCCCTACGAGCAGTACTTC. This rearrangement joins TRBV9 to TRBJ2-7; 7 bases are shared with TRBD2. This CDR3 spans 14 amino acids. CDR1 is SGDLS and CDR2 is YYNGEE in the germline V gene. V gave up 3 bases and J gave up 2 bases; unmatched junction bases: 5.

J is TRBJ2-1 and V is TRBV5-1; TRBD1 aligns across 7 bases. Germline assignment: CDR1 SGHRS and CDR2 YFSETQ. V shed 7 bases, J shed 5 bases, and the junction held 3 bases outside the gene matches. The CDR3 sequence is 12 residues long. The CDR3 loop reads CASVGTDNEQFF. CDR3 nucleotides: TGCGCCAGCGTGGGGACAGACAATGAGCAGTTCTTC. Together with reference TRBV5-1 and TRBJ2-1, the CDR3 gives the full variable domain: KAGVTQTPRYLIKTRGQQVTLSCSPISGHRSVSWYQQTPGQGLQFLFEYFSETQRNKGNFPGRFSGRQFSNSRSEMNVSTLELGDSALYLCASVGTDNEQFFGPGTRLTVL.

The V call is TRBV13, the J call TRBJ1-3; D perhaps matches TRBD1 (5 bases). V was shortened by 1 base and J by 1 base, with 8 bases between the two germline ends. Germline V gene lookup returns CDR1 PRHDT and CDR2 FYEKMQ (reference sequence). The CDR3 runs to 15 residues. The chain's CDR3 is CASSLEGESGNTIYF. The CDR3 DNA follows: TGTGCCAGCAGCTTAGAAGGGGAGTCTGGAAACACCATATATTTT.

This rearrangement joins TRBV4-1 to TRBJ2-3; D is possibly TRBD2 (6 bases). V shed 0 bases and J shed 5 bases, with 12 bases lying between them. Germline values: CDR1 MGHRA, CDR2 YSYEKL. The CDR3 is 15 residues long. The CDR3 sequence is CASSQDLGREDTQYF. DNA for the CDR3: TGCGCCAGCAGCCAAGATCTTGGGCGGGAAGATACGCAGTATTTT.

This clone was observed a single time. The chain combines TRBV7-2 with TRBJ2-2; TRBD1 matches 7 bases. The J segment lost 0 bases and the V segment lost 3 bases, leaving 10 bases of the junction unmatched. This CDR3 has 18 amino acids. Germline-derived CDR1 and CDR2 are SGHTA and FQGNSA. In nucleotides, the CDR3 is TGTGCCAGCAGCTTGTGGGTACCCGGGACAGCGAACACCGGGGAGCTGTTTTTT. Translating gives CASSLWVPGTANTGELFF.

The chain carries TRBV5-6 and TRBJ2-7; 7 nucleotides match TRBD1. CDR1 is SGHDT and CDR2 is YYEEEE in the germline V gene. The CDR3 runs 16 residues. Trimming took 0 bases from V and 1 from J; bases not matched to a gene: 7. CDR3 sequence: CASSLGPTGRSYEQYF. The CDR3 DNA follows: TGTGCCAGCAGCTTGGGCCCGACAGGGCGGTCCTACGAGCAGTACTTC. Based on the CDR3 plus reference TRBV5-6 and TRBJ2-7, the full variable domain is DAGVTQSPTHLIKTRGQQVTLRCSPKSGHDTVSWYQQALGQGPQFIFQYYEEEERQRGNFPDRFSGHQFPNYSSELNVNALLLGDSALYLCASSLGPTGRSYEQYFGPGTRLTVT.

This sequence joins TRBV2 and TRBJ1-5, with D unresolved. CDR1 and CDR2 (germline): SNHLY, FYNNEI. This CDR3 contains 14 residues. Trimming took 5 bases from V and 6 from J, leaving 14 bases between them. The CDR3 nucleotides read TGTGCCAGCAGTCCAGGACGGGCGGGTCAGCCCCAGCATTTT. Amino acid sequence: CASSPGRAGQPQHF.

This clone appeared a few times. The chain has TRBV6-5 and TRBJ1-1, with D perhaps TRBD1 (6 bases). Germline assignment: CDR1 MNHEY and CDR2 SVGAGI. Trimming took 5 bases from V and 0 from J, leaving 10 bases between them. CDR3 size: 14 residues. The CDR3 reads CASSKGHLNTEAFF. The CDR3 nucleotides read TGTGCCAGCAGTAAGGGACACTTGAACACTGAAGCTTTCTTT.

V gene TRBV27 combines with J gene TRBJ2-1, with 8 bases aligning to TRBD1. This CDR3 is 14 amino acids long. V lost 5 bases, J lost 0 bases, and 0 bases stayed unmatched. In germline, CDR1 is MNHEY, CDR2 SMNVEV (reference sequence). CDR3 amino acids: CASSTGGSYNEQFF. The CDR3 DNA reads as TGTGCCAGCAGTACAGGGGGCTCCTACAATGAGCAGTTCTTC.

The J gene is TRBJ1-4, the V gene TRBV10-3; D unclear. This CDR3 has 15 amino acids. Germline CDR1 is ENHRY and CDR2 is SYGVKD. Deletions cut 6 bases from V and 0 bases from J, with 11 bases between. CDR3 residues: CAISADAATNEKLFF. CDR3 DNA: TGTGCCATCAGCGCGGACGCGGCAACTAATGAAAAACTGTTTTTT.

This clone has just one count. J is TRBJ2-1 and V is TRBV11-3, with D hard to call. This CDR3 region has 14 residues. Trimming shortened V by 1 base and J by 7 bases, and 11 bases separated the two germline ends. The germline CDR1 and CDR2 sequences are SGHNT and YENEEA. Here the CDR3 DNA reads TGTGCCAGCAGCTTAGGGTATGGTACAAATGAGCAGTTCTTC. Amino acids: CASSLGYGTNEQFF.

The sample holds one count of this clone. The chain joins TRBV4-1 to TRBJ1-1; D remains ambiguous. The V gene's germline CDR1 is MGHRA and CDR2 YSYEKL. V lost 0 bases and J lost 1, with 12 bases in between. The CDR3 consists of 16 residues. The CDR3 region is CASSQEYEDENTEAFF. Written as DNA, the CDR3 is TGCGCCAGCAGCCAAGAGTATGAAGACGAGAACACTGAAGCTTTCTTT.

The chain employs TRBV27 and TRBJ1-2; 9 bases fit TRBD1. V dropped 0 bases and J dropped 8; count of bases not matched to a gene: 13. The CDR3 is made up of 17 amino acids. Germline-derived CDR1 and CDR2 are MNHEY and SMNVEV (reference sequence). The CDR3 DNA sequence: TGTGCCAGCAGTTTATCACCCCCCCCGGGACAGGGAGGAGGCTACACCTTC. The encoded protein is CASSLSPPPGQGGGYTF.